This T cell receptor (beta chain) was sequenced during a study of T-cell reconstitution after alpha-beta-depleted transplantation in children. Notes on the study in general: Where alpha-beta T cells came from about two months after transplant was reportedly several hundred expanded graft clones.

The library targeted TCRbeta and was prepared with unique molecular identifiers. MiXCR was run by TCRdb on the PCR reads, yielding one entry per CDR3 protein. The sample includes over 450,000 distinct CDR3 sequences, roughly a tenth of them seen just once. This clonotype was observed at least ten times. Its antigen is unknown. Material: PBMCs, obtained before TCRalphabeta/CD19-depleted stem cell transplant. This receptor was taken from a child aged 2-15 years with inherited bone marrow failure, due to receive a stem cell transplant.

In nucleotides, the CDR3 is TGCAGTGCAGCCGGTTTCCAAGAGACCCAGTACTTC. It codes for CSAAGFQETQYF. The chain uses TRBV20-1 and TRBJ2-5, with D unclear. The CDR3 contains 12 residues. The V gene's germline CDR1 is DFQATT and CDR2 SNEGSKA (reference sequence). Trimming pared 6 bases from V and 1 base from J, leaving 9 bases between.